A selection of T cell receptor beta chains follows, all from one sample in a study of cytomegalovirus exposure and HLA in healthy donors. The method was immunoSEQ multiplex PCR; TCRdb's version includes in-frame clones alone and lacks a portion of them. The table shows some 130,000 clones, with about four fifths occurring only once. Sequenced input: PBMCs. The receptors were gathered from a man under 40 in good health. Each CDR3 is given with its conserved first and last residue. Each record gives: D gene, V gene, J gene, clone size, CDR3 DNA, CDR3 protein. The D gene is left open where the match is weak. Where a row states a size, it is once, few, many or the class of an expanded clone; other rows omit it.

TRBD1	TRBV19	TRBJ1-1	.	TGTGCCAGTAGTGAGGAGGGGGCCGGGAACACTGAAGCTTTCTTT	CASSEEGAGNTEAFF
.	TRBV2	TRBJ1-1	.	TGTGCCAGCACAATGGGGGCGGGGGGCACTGAAGCTTTCTTT	CASTMGAGGTEAFF
TRBD2	TRBV28	TRBJ2-3	.	TGTGCCAGCAGGGCCCCGGGACTAGCGGGAGGAAGGGCGCAGTATTTT	CASRAPGLAGGRAQYF
.	TRBV4-2	TRBJ2-1	.	TGTGCCAGCAGCCAAGTGGCTAGCGACTACAATGAGCAGTTCTTC	CASSQVASDYNEQFF
.	TRBV2	TRBJ2-3	.	TGTGCCAGCAGTGGACAGGGCGGGGGGGATACGCAGTATTTT	CASSGQGGGDTQYF
TRBD1	TRBV29-1	TRBJ2-7	.	TGCAGCTTGGGACAGCCTTTTTACGAGCAGTACTTC	CSLGQPFYEQYF
TRBD1	TRBV11-2	TRBJ1-2	once	TGTGCCAGCCACAGGGGGACAGGGGGGTTCAACTATGGCTACACCTTC	CASHRGTGGFNYGYTF
TRBD1	TRBV7-2	TRBJ1-2	.	TGTGCCAGCAGCCCACCGGGACAGGGGGCGGTCTATGGCTACACCTTC	CASSPPGQGAVYGYTF
TRBD2	TRBV29-1	TRBJ2-7	.	TGCAGCGTTGAATGGGCGGGAGGGCCCTACGAGCAGTACTTC	CSVEWAGGPYEQYF
.	TRBV11-1	TRBJ2-1	.	TGTGCCAGCAGCGGTCCTAGCGAGTTGCAGTTCTTC	CASSGPSELQFF
TRBD1	TRBV6-5	TRBJ2-7	.	TGTGCCAGCAGTTACTCTGGGCAGGGGGCATTTTACGAGCAGTACTTC	CASSYSGQGAFYEQYF
.	TRBV11-3	TRBJ1-1	.	TGTGCCAGCAGCTTAGCGGGAGGAGGTGGTGGGGCTTTCTTT	CASSLAGGGGGAFF
.	TRBV14	TRBJ2-7	.	TGTGCCAGCAGCCAGTCAGCTAGGGGCGAGCAGTACTTC	CASSQSARGEQYF
.	TRBV9	TRBJ2-1	.	TGTGCCAGCAGCGTATCTGTCGGAGTGGAGCAGTTCTTC	CASSVSVGVEQFF
TRBD1	TRBV7-3	TRBJ2-2	.	TGTGCCAGCAGCACGGGACAGGGGACCGGGGAGCTGTTTTTT	CASSTGQGTGELFF
.	TRBV15	TRBJ2-7	few	TGTGCCACCAGCAGAGATCTCGGGAGATTCTACGAGCAGTACTTC	CATSRDLGRFYEQYF
TRBD1	TRBV2	TRBJ2-7	.	TGTGCCACCGCCGACAGGGGGTACTACGAGCAGTACTTC	CATADRGYYEQYF
TRBD2	TRBV15	TRBJ2-5	.	TGTGCCACCAGCAGAGATCTGGGAGTAGCGGGAGGCCAAGAGACCCAGTACTTC	CATSRDLGVAGGQETQYF
.	TRBV5-4	TRBJ2-5	.	TGTGCCAGCAGCTTGGAGGGACTGGAACAAGAGACCCAGTACTTC	CASSLEGLEQETQYF
.	TRBV7-2	TRBJ2-2	.	TGTGCCAGCAGCCCAGACCGGGACAAAGCGAGGGGCACCGGGGAGCTGTTTTTT	CASSPDRDKARGTGELFF
TRBD2	TRBV7-2	TRBJ2-3	.	TGTGCCAGCAGCTTCGTGGGAGGGCCGACGGGAGATACGCAGTATTTT	CASSFVGGPTGDTQYF
TRBD2	TRBV7-6	TRBJ2-7	.	TGTGCCAGCAGCTTAGGAGCGGGAGCTGGCGAGCAGTACTTC	CASSLGAGAGEQYF
.	TRBV7-9	TRBJ2-3	.	TGTGCCAGCAGCTTAGTAAGTGATGAGGATACGCAGTATTTT	CASSLVSDEDTQYF
TRBD2	TRBV4-3	TRBJ2-7	.	TGCGCCAGCAGCCAAGGACTAGCGGGATCTTACGAGCAGTACTTC	CASSQGLAGSYEQYF
TRBD1	TRBV7-6	TRBJ2-1	.	TGTGCCAGCAGCCCCCCTCCCCGGGACAGGGCGGCGAATGAGCAGTTCTTC	CASSPPPRDRAANEQFF
TRBD2	TRBV7-2	TRBJ2-4	.	TGTGCCAGCAGCTCCTCGACTAGCGGGAGGGCCTTAGCCAAAAACATTCAGTACTTC	CASSSSTSGRALAKNIQYF
TRBD2	TRBV6-1	TRBJ2-5	few	TGTGCCAGGGGGTCGGGACTAGGGGGGCAAGAGACCCAGTACTTC	CARGSGLGGQETQYF
.	TRBV5-1	TRBJ1-2	.	TGCGCCAGCAGCGGCCAAGGGGGGGCGAACTATGGCTACACCTTC	CASSGQGGANYGYTF
.	TRBV25-1	TRBJ1-3	.	TGTGCCAGCAGTATCGCAGGGCGTACCTCTGGAAACACCATATATTTT	CASSIAGRTSGNTIYF
.	TRBV9	TRBJ2-1	.	TGTGCCAGCAGCGTGGGGCGCGGGGTCGGCAATGAGCAGTTCTTC	CASSVGRGVGNEQFF
.	TRBV6-6	TRBJ2-7	.	TGTGCCAGCAAGCCGACAGGTCCCTACGAGCAGTACTTC	CASKPTGPYEQYF
TRBD1	TRBV7-9	TRBJ2-2	few	TGTGCCAGCAGCATGGACAGGGCGACAGGCACCGGGGAGCTGTTTTTT	CASSMDRATGTGELFF
.	TRBV30	TRBJ2-2	.	TGTGCCTGGGCCCTCGGCACCGGGGAGCTGTTTTTT	CAWALGTGELFF
.	TRBV7-8	TRBJ2-3	.	TGTGCCAGCAGCTTCCCCGCCGGCCTAGACAGTCTCGGCACAGATACGCAGTATTTT	CASSFPAGLDSLGTDTQYF
TRBD1	TRBV2	TRBJ1-1	.	TGTGCCAGCAGCCCCCCAATGTCAGGGGGAGCTTTCTTT	CASSPPMSGGAFF
.	TRBV4-2	TRBJ2-1	.	TGTGCCAGCAGCCAAAATCCTAGCGCGGACAATGAGCAGTTCTTC	CASSQNPSADNEQFF
.	TRBV7-9	TRBJ2-1	.	TGTTCCAGCAGCTCCGTTGGGGGCAGGTCCTACAATGAGCAGTTCTTC	CSSSSVGGRSYNEQFF
TRBD1	TRBV7-9	TRBJ2-7	.	TGTGCCAGCAGCCCACAGGGGAAAGTCTACGAGCAGTACTTC	CASSPQGKVYEQYF
.	TRBV7-8	TRBJ2-3	.	TGTGCCAGCAGCTTCCGGGACTGGGGGTCAGATACGCAGTATTTT	CASSFRDWGSDTQYF
.	TRBV11-1	TRBJ2-2	.	TGTGCCAGCAGCCCCCCATGGGGAGATACCGGGGAGCTGTTTTTT	CASSPPWGDTGELFF
TRBD2	TRBV6-4	TRBJ2-1	.	TGTGCCAGCAGCCTGGCCGCTAGCGGGAGATCATATGAGCAGTTCTTC	CASSLAASGRSYEQFF
.	TRBV30	TRBJ2-1	.	TGTGCCTGGAGGCGCAATGAGCAGTTCTTC	CAWRRNEQFF
.	TRBV11-3	TRBJ2-3	.	TGTGCCAGCAGCCCTAACCCCGGGAGTACAGATACGCAGTATTTT	CASSPNPGSTDTQYF
.	TRBV13	TRBJ2-7	.	TGTGCCAGCAGCCCCGGGACTTCCTACGAGCAGTACTTC	CASSPGTSYEQYF
TRBD2	TRBV7-2	TRBJ2-7	.	TGTGCCAGCAGTATACTAGCGGGATGGTACGAGCAGTACTTC	CASSILAGWYEQYF
TRBD1	TRBV5-4	TRBJ2-1	.	TGTGCCAGCAGCTTTGACAGGGCGTCCTACAATGAGCAGTTCTTC	CASSFDRASYNEQFF
.	TRBV5-6	TRBJ1-3	.	TGTGCCAGCAGCTTACTCCGGGTTGACACCATATATTTT	CASSLLRVDTIYF
.	TRBV20-1	TRBJ1-2	.	TGCAGTGCTACCGACATCTATGGCTACACCTTC	CSATDIYGYTF
TRBD2	TRBV5-4	TRBJ2-5	.	TGTGCCAGCAGCTACAGAGCGGGAGGGACCCAAGAGACCCAGTACTTC	CASSYRAGGTQETQYF
TRBD2	TRBV7-9	TRBJ2-1	.	TGTTCCAGCAGCCCGACTAGCGGGAGGGGGAATGAGCAGTTCTTC	CSSSPTSGRGNEQFF
.	TRBV9	TRBJ1-5	.	TGTGCCAGCAGCGTAGAGGGGGGGAGCAATCAGCCCCAGCATTTT	CASSVEGGSNQPQHF
.	TRBV7-3	TRBJ2-1	.	TGTGCCAGCAGCCAAAAAGAAAGCTATGAGCAGTTCTTC	CASSQKESYEQFF
.	TRBV6-5	TRBJ1-1	.	TGTGCCACTCGTCTAGCTCCGGATATGAACACTGAAGCTTTCTTT	CATRLAPDMNTEAFF
.	TRBV7-2	TRBJ1-1	.	TGTGCCAGCAGCTCCCCCGCCCGTGAGGCTTTCTTT	CASSSPAREAFF
.	TRBV29-1	TRBJ1-1	.	TGCAGCGTTTCCAATGAAGCTTTCTTT	CSVSNEAFF
.	TRBV20-1	TRBJ2-1	.	TGCAGTGCACCCGACAGTGATGAGCAGTTCTTC	CSAPDSDEQFF
.	TRBV5-1	TRBJ2-7	.	TGCGCCAGCGCCCGTACCTCAGGGGGAGGAGGGTACGAGCAGTACTTC	CASARTSGGGGYEQYF
TRBD1	TRBV18	TRBJ1-4	few	TGTGCCAGCTCCTGGACAGGGGGGGATGAAAAACTGTTTTTT	CASSWTGGDEKLFF